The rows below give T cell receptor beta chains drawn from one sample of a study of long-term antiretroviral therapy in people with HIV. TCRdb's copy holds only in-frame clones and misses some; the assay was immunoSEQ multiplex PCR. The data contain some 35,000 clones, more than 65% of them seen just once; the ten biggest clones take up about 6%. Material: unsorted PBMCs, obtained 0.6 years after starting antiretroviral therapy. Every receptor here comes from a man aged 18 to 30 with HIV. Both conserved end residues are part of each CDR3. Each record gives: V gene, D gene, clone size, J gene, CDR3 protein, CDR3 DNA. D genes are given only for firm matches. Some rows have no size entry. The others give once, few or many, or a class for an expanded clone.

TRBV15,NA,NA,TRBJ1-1,CATSTGGNTEAFF,TGTGCCACCAGCACCGGGGGGAACACTGAAGCTTTCTTT
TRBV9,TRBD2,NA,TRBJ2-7,CASSAGTSGTYEQYF,TGTGCCAGCAGCGCGGGGACTAGCGGGACCTACGAGCAGTACTTC
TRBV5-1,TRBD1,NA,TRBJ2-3,CASSLRTGQGTDTQYF,TGCGCCAGCAGCTTAAGAACAGGACAGGGCACAGATACGCAGTATTTT
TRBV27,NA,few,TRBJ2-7,CASSPVAHYEQYF,TGTGCCAGCAGTCCGGTCGCCCACTACGAGCAGTACTTC
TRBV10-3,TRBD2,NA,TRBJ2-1,CAISETLAGAYNEQFF,TGTGCCATCAGTGAGACGCTAGCGGGGGCCTACAATGAACAGTTCTTC
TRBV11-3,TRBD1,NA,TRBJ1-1,CASSYRGGTEAFF,TGTGCCAGCAGCTACAGGGGGGGCACTGAAGCTTTCTTT
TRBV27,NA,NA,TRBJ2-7,CASSLGAGLRYEQYF,TGTGCCAGCAGTCTGGGGGCAGGACTGAGATACGAGCAGTACTTC
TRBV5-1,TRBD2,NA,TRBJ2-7,CASSLDPSGRSYEQYF,TGCGCCAGCAGCTTGGACCCTAGCGGGAGGTCCTACGAGCAGTACTTC
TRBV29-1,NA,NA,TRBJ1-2,CSVEPGNYGYTF,TGCAGCGTTGAGCCGGGAAACTATGGCTACACCTTC
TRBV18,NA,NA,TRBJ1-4,CASSATSGTTNEKLFF,TGTGCCAGCTCAGCTACGTCCGGGACAACTAATGAAAAACTGTTTTTT
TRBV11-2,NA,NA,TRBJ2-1,CASSLETSNVNEQFF,TGTGCCAGCAGCTTAGAGACTAGTAATGTCAATGAGCAGTTCTTC
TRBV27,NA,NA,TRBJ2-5,CASTRSGGPQETQYF,TGTGCCAGCACCAGGAGTGGCGGACCCCAAGAGACCCAGTACTTC
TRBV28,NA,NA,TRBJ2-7,CASSPPLPELDYEQYF,TGTGCCAGCAGTCCCCCACTACCCGAGTTGGACTACGAGCAGTACTTC
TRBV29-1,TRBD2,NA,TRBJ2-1,CSAVTSGSIVDNEQFF,TGCAGCGCTGTGACTAGCGGGAGTATAGTCGACAATGAGCAGTTCTTC
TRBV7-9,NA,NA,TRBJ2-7,CASSPSGDYSYEQYF,TGTGCCAGCAGCCCTTCGGGGGATTACTCCTACGAGCAGTACTTC
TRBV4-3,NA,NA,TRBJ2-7,CASSQVVFSYEQYF,TGCGCCAGCAGCCAAGTGGTCTTTTCCTACGAGCAGTACTTC
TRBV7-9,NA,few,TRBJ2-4,CASSLVSGTAKNIQYF,TGTGCCAGCAGCTTAGTATCCGGGACAGCCAAAAACATTCAGTACTTC
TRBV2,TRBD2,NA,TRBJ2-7,CASRTGLGVYEQYF,TGTGCCAGCCGAACGGGACTAGGGGTTTACGAGCAGTACTTC
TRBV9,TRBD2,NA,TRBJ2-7,CASSVAGAHEQYF,TGTGCCAGCAGCGTGGCGGGAGCCCACGAGCAGTACTTC
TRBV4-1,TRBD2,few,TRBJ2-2,CASSQVQLAGTGELFF,TGCGCCAGCAGCCAAGTGCAACTAGCGGGAACCGGGGAGCTGTTTTTT
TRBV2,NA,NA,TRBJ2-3,CASSESRQLPGGTDTQYF,TGTGCCAGCAGTGAATCGAGACAGCTACCCGGGGGCACAGATACGCAGTATTTT
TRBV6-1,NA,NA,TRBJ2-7,CASSKQLGMYF,TGTGCCAGCAGTAAACAACTAGGAATGTACTTC
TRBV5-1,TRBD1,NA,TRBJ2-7,CASSLAQGAGEQYF,TGCGCCAGCAGCTTGGCCCAGGGGGCGGGCGAGCAGTACTTC
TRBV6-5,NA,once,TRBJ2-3,CASSYGVAADTQYF,TGTGCCAGCAGTTACGGGGTAGCTGCAGATACGCAGTATTTT
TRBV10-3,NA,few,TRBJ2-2,CAISDRAGNTGELFF,TGTGCCATCAGTGATAGGGCGGGGAACACCGGGGAGCTGTTTTTT
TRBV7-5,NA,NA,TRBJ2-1,CASSLFVNEQFF,TGTGCCAGCAGCTTATTTGTGAATGAGCAGTTCTTC
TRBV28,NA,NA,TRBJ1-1,CASMARGNTEAFF,TGTGCCAGCATGGCCCGGGGGAACACTGAAGCTTTCTTT
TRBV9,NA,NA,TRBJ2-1,CASSVDALYNEQFF,TGTGCCAGCAGCGTAGATGCCCTATACAATGAGCAGTTCTTC
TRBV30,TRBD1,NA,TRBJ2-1,CAWRIQGFPEQFF,TGTGCCTGGAGGATACAGGGGTTTCCTGAGCAGTTCTTC
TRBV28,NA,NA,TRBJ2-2,CASSSDWPNTGELFF,TGTGCCAGCAGTTCCGACTGGCCGAACACCGGGGAGCTGTTTTTT
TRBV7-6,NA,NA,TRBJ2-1,CASSLREINEQFF,TGTGCCAGCAGCTTGAGGGAAATCAATGAGCAGTTCTTC
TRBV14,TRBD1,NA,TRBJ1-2,CASSQDPYGTGSGYTF,TGTGCCAGCAGCCAAGATCCTTATGGGACAGGGTCCGGCTACACCTTC
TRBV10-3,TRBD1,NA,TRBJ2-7,CAISSPGTGGTYEQYF,TGTGCCATCTCTTCACCCGGGACAGGGGGGACCTACGAGCAGTACTTC
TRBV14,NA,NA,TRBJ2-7,CASSHVAEGSYEQYF,TGTGCCAGCAGCCACGTGGCGGAGGGCTCCTACGAGCAGTACTTC
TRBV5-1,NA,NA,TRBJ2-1,CASSPYRRNEQFF,TGCGCCAGCAGCCCCTATCGACGCAATGAGCAGTTCTTC
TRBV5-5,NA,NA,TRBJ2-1,CASSMGRGDNEQFF,TGTGCCAGCAGCATGGGACGGGGAGACAATGAGCAGTTCTTC
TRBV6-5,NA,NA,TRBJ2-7,CASSYGVGGYEQYF,TGTGCCAGCAGCTACGGAGTTGGAGGGTACGAGCAGTACTTC
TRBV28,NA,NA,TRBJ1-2,CASSPETANYGYTF,TGTGCCAGCAGTCCCGAGACGGCAAACTATGGCTACACCTTC
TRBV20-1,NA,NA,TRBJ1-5,CSASTYRAQHF,TGCAGTGCTTCAACTTACAGGGCCCAGCATTTT
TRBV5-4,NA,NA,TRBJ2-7,CASSYRGGTYEQYF,TGTGCCAGCAGCTACAGAGGGGGAACCTACGAGCAGTACTTC
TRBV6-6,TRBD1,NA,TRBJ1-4,CASSPRDRGGEKLFF,TGTGCCAGCAGTCCTCGGGACAGGGGCGGTGAAAAACTGTTTTTT
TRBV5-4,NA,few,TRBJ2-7,CASSFDTTYEQYF,TGTGCCAGCAGCTTCGACACGACCTACGAGCAGTACTTC
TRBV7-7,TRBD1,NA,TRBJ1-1,CASSQYTGERAEAFF,TGTGCTAGCAGCCAATATACAGGGGAAAGGGCTGAAGCTTTCTTT
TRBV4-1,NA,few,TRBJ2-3,CASSPNAGTTDTQYF,TGCGCCAGCAGCCCAAACGCCGGGACCACAGATACGCAGTATTTT
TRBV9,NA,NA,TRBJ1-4,CASSLQDRLNEKLFF,TGTGCCAGCAGCCTCCAGGACAGACTAAATGAAAAACTGTTTTTT
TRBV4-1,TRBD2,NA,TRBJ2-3,CASSQVSGRGTDTQYF,TGCGCCAGCAGCCAAGTGAGCGGGAGGGGCACAGATACGCAGTATTTT
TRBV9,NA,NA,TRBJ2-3,CASSVEGTTTDTQYF,TGTGCCAGCAGCGTAGAGGGCACAACCACAGATACGCAGTATTTT
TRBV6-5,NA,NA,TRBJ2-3,CASSYSVVATGDTQYF,TGTGCCAGCAGTTACTCGGTGGTGGCGACCGGAGATACGCAGTATTTT